This T cell receptor beta chain was retrieved from a study of T cell responses to AZD1222 COVID-19 vaccine. Sequencing was performed with immunoSEQ multiplex PCR; in TCRdb, only in-frame clones are kept and a portion is missing. The sample shows some 150,000 clones, about 86% of them seen only once. This clone has only a few counts. Its target is unknown. The study's findings and limits: Only after the peak T cell response were repertoires sampled.

From germline, CDR1 is MNHEY and CDR2 SMNVEV (reference sequence). The CDR3 contains 16 residues. V gave up 5 bases and J gave up 1 base, with 14 bases separating them. The chain links TRBV27 to TRBJ1-4; no clear D gene. This clonotype was sampled from an adult who received the AZD1222 COVID-19 vaccine. The starting material was peripheral blood, obtained 28 days after the second AZD1222 dose. The CDR3 spells CASSPDKVRTNEKLFF. Written as DNA, the CDR3 is TGTGCCAGCAGTCCCGATAAGGTCCGAACTAATGAAAAACTGTTTTTT. The entire variable domain, with the rest obtained from reference TRBV27 and TRBJ1-4, is as follows: EAQVTQNPRYLITVTGKKLTVTCSQNMNHEYMSWYRQDPGLGLRQIYYSMNVEVTDKGDVPEGYKVSRKEKRNFPLILESPSPNQTSLYFCASSPDKVRTNEKLFFGSGTQLSVL.